These 6 T cell receptor beta chains were all obtained from the same sample, sequenced in a study of response to subunit inactivated influenza vaccine (dated by TCRdb to the late 2010s). The library was prepared using RT-PCR. Sequencing instrument: Illumina HiSeq 2500. TCRdb's own reprocessing of the public reads used fastp at Q25 and MiXCR and kept productive beta chains. One record per CDR3 amino acid sequence lists the most common genes and DNA. Within this sample are around 470,000 distinct CDR3 sequences, with approximately 7.2% of them counted one time only. The ten largest clones add up to 13% of the sample. This sample comprised PBMCs from blood, obtained less than 30 months after vaccination. Receptor source: a man between 50 and 69 years old who received an inactivated influenza vaccine. Donor details come from another sample of the same person, matched by shared clones.

This clonotype was seen a handful of times. The CDR3 loop is CAISASGGARTGELFF. In DNA, the CDR3 is TGTGCCATCAGTGCTAGCGGGGGGGCCAGGACCGGGGAGCTGTTTTTT. V is TRBV10-3 and J is TRBJ2-2, with 12 bases that match TRBD2. The CDR3 has 16 residues. With V trimmed by 4 bases and J by 5 bases, 5 bases remained unmatched. The germline CDR1 and CDR2 sequences are ENHRY and SYGVKD.

This clonotype was observed many times. The genes are TRBV5-5 and TRBJ1-4; TRBD1 agrees at 7 bases. The V and J ends lost 2 bases and 8 bases, in that order; junction bases with no gene match: 15. The CDR3 spans 17 residues. The germline V gene encodes CDR1 SGHKS and CDR2 YYEKEE (reference sequence). This CDR3 is CASSFSGRQGYGEKLFF. Here the CDR3 DNA reads TGTGCCAGCAGCTTTTCAGGCCGACAGGGTTATGGCGAAAAACTGTTTTTT.

The sample holds many counts of this clonotype. The V and J genes are TRBV29-1 and TRBJ2-5; D not resolved. CDR3 length equals 13 residues. V shed 2 bases and J shed 7 bases, with 14 bases lying between them. Germline V lookup: CDR1 SQVTM, CDR2 ANQGSEA. The CDR3 protein is CSVESGVAGTQYF. CDR3 sequence (DNA): TGCAGCGTTGAATCTGGTGTGGCAGGGACCCAGTACTTC.

The gene calls are TRBV6-5 and TRBJ2-3; 7 nucleotides line up with TRBD1. Losses at the gene ends were 4 bases for V and 1 base for J; bases not matched to a gene: 5. This CDR3 has 15 residues. Germline CDR1 MNHEY, CDR2 SVGAGI. The CDR3: CASSLTGLRTDTQYF. The CDR3, as DNA: TGTGCCAGCAGTTTGACAGGGTTGCGCACAGATACGCAGTATTTT.

This clonotype was seen many times. The V and J genes are TRBV20-1 and TRBJ1-2, with TRBD1 matching over 10 bases. Germline V gene sequence: CDR1 DFQATT, CDR2 SNEGSKA (reference sequence). CDR3 size: 14 residues. V lost 5 bases, J lost 6 bases, and 9 bases stayed unmatched. CDR3 bases: TGCAGTGCTCTAAGAGAGGGACAGGGGAATGGCTACACCTTC. It specifies CSALREGQGNGYTF.

A single count supports this clonotype. This could be a read error, since a much larger clone is one nucleotide away. V and J are TRBV15 and TRBJ2-7, with D possibly matching TRBD2 (6 bases). Germline V CDR1 and CDR2: LNHNV, YYDKDF (reference sequence). The length of the CDR3 is 14 residues. CDR3 in DNA: TGTGCCACCAGCAGAGTCGGGAGTTCCTACGAGCAGCACTTC. It codes for CATSRVGSSYEQHF. Together with reference TRBV15 and TRBJ2-7, the CDR3 gives the full variable domain: DAMVIQNPRYQVTQFGKPVTLSCSQTLNHNVMYWYQQKSSQAPKLLFHYYDKDFNNEADTPDNFQSRRPNTSFCFLDIRSPGLGDTAMYLCATSRVGSSYEQHFGPGTRLTVT.